This T cell receptor beta chain came from a study of blood T cell repertoires in COVID-19. In the study overall: The samples span acute and convalescent COVID-19 from the United States, Italy and Spain. Sample material is recorded as cDNA or gDNA derived from T cells, B-cell-depleted T cells, or PBMCs.

Enrolled during active infection, Seattle patients were then followed longitudinally. How the authors handled the data: Reference gene primers were amplified, and this amplification served to estimate nucleated cell counts. The method was immunoSEQ multiplex PCR; TCRdb's version includes in-frame clones alone and lacks a portion of them. The DNA was the basis for D and trimming; V, J and clone size are from that table. The data show approximately 200,000 clones, with less than 90% seen just once and 8% to 11% held by the top ten. The sequence was collected from an elderly woman with COVID-19, enrolled during active disease. The sample taken for sequencing was peripheral blood.

This CDR3 reads CASSVNGGDADTQYF. DNA of the CDR3: TGTGCCAGCAGCGTAAACGGGGGGGACGCAGATACGCAGTATTTT. J is TRBJ2-3 and V is TRBV9; TRBD2 matches 8 bases. J gave up 4 bases and V 1 base, and 5 bases lay outside the gene matches. The germline V gene encodes CDR1 SGDLS and CDR2 YYNGEE. CDR3 length equals 15 residues. Based on the CDR3 plus reference TRBV9 and TRBJ2-3, the full variable domain is DSGVTQTPKHLITATGQRVTLRCSPRSGDLSVYWYQQSLDQGLQFLIQYYNGEERAKGNILERFSAQQFPDLHSELNLSSLELGDSALYFCASSVNGGDADTQYFGPGTRLTVL.